What follows is one TCR beta chain and its context. The data derive from a study of blood T cell repertoires in COVID-19. This CDR3 has 15 amino acids. V lost 0 bases, J lost 7 bases, and 8 bases stayed unmatched. Looked up from germline, CDR1 is SGDLS and CDR2 is YYNGEE. Membership in each cohort depended on participant-reported clinical history. As handled by the study authors: Amplifying reference gene primers gave estimates of nucleated cell counts. The method was immunoSEQ multiplex PCR; TCRdb's version includes in-frame clones alone and lacks a portion of them. V and J calls and clone size come straight from that table; D and trimming were deduced from the DNA. Of about 260,000 clones listed, just under 90% are singletons.

Material for sequencing was PBMCs or T cells enriched from blood (not recorded which). The receptor was isolated from a woman between 25 and 40 years old with acute COVID-19. The rearrangement links TRBV9 to TRBJ1-2; 8 bases fit TRBD1. As DNA, the CDR3 is TGTGCCAGCAGCGTAGCGGCGACAGGGGAGGGTGGCTACACCTTC. It yields the protein CASSVAATGEGGYTF.